This T cell receptor (beta chain) was recovered during a study of blood T cell repertoires in COVID-19. Study at large: Acute and convalescent COVID-19 specimens originated in the United States, Italy and Spain. PBMCs, B-cell-depleted T cells, or T cells were the source of the cDNA or gDNA that made up the material.

Cohorts were determined from participant-reported clinical history. Trimming removed 7 bases at V and 2 bases at J, with 17 bases between. Germline-derived CDR1 and CDR2 are MNHEY and SVGAGI. This CDR3 has 15 amino acids. Per the original data handling: Estimation of nucleated cell counts was performed using reference gene primer amplification. Clones were sequenced by immunoSEQ multiplex PCR, and TCRdb holds only the in-frame ones, with some missing. V and J calls and clone size are as listed in that table; D and trimming were resolved from the DNA. The sample shows about 270,000 clones, 65% to 90% of them seen only once.

The source material was PBMCs or T cells enriched from blood (not recorded which). The chain joins TRBV6-5 to TRBJ1-2, with a possible D match to TRBD1 (5 bases). The sequence came from a woman between 45 and 60 years old with acute COVID-19. CDR3 sequence: CASTKGRGTNYGYTF. In nucleotides, the CDR3 is TGTGCCAGCACCAAAGGGCGGGGGACCAACTATGGCTACACCTTC.